This passage covers 19 T cell receptor beta chains from one sample sequenced in a study of blood T cell repertoires in COVID-19. The data were produced by immunoSEQ multiplex PCR, yet TCRdb's version contains in-frame clones alone and is incomplete. The profile shows 100,000 or so clones, approximately 82% of them singletons. Sequencing was done on a sample of peripheral blood. The receptors were sampled from a man aged 55 to 70 with acute or convalescent COVID-19.

The chain employs TRBV24-1 and TRBJ2-1, with D possibly matching TRBD2 (7 bases). CDR3 length equals 13 residues. The V gene's germline CDR1 is KGHDR and CDR2 SFDVKD. Trimming removed 6 bases at V and 8 bases at J, with 13 bases between. CDR3 bases: TGTGCCACCAGTATAGGGGGGGAGGATGAGCAGTTCTTC. It codes for CATSIGGEDEQFF.

The CDR3 DNA is TGTGCCAGCAGCGCCGGGACAGGGGGTGCGTCGCCCCAGCATTTT. It specifies CASSAGTGGASPQHF. The chain uses TRBV13 and TRBJ1-5; 11 bases are shared with TRBD1. CDR3 length equals 15 residues. V trimming: 5 bases; J trimming: 9 bases; junction bases outside the gene matches: 9. Germline V gene lookup returns CDR1 PRHDT and CDR2 FYEKMQ (reference sequence). Drawing the rest from reference TRBV13 and TRBJ1-5, the complete variable domain is AAGVIQSPRHLIKEKRETATLKCYPIPRHDTVYWYQQGPGQDPQFLISFYEKMQSDKGSIPDRFSAQQFSDYHSELNMSSLELGDSALYFCASSAGTGGASPQHFGDGTRLSIL.

The J gene is TRBJ1-1, the V gene TRBV19, with 8 bases lining up with TRBD1. J was trimmed by 1 base and V by 4 bases; bases with no gene match: 5. Per germline, CDR1 LNHDA and CDR2 SQIVND (reference sequence). The CDR3 consists of 15 residues. CDR3 in amino acids: CASSTGGFRNTEAFF. CDR3 sequence (DNA): TGTGCCAGTAGTACAGGGGGCTTTAGGAACACTGAAGCTTTCTTT.

The chain carries TRBV7-2 and TRBJ1-1, with unresolved D. Trimming took off 3 bases at V and 3 bases at J, with 14 bases between the two ends. Germline CDR1 reads SGHTA; CDR2 reads FQGNSA. This CDR3 is built from 15 residues. CDR3 region: CASSFLFGGDTEAFF. In DNA form, the CDR3 reads TGTGCCAGCAGCTTCTTGTTTGGAGGCGACACTGAAGCTTTCTTT.

The rearrangement joins TRBV6-6 to TRBJ2-7, with a weak D call TRBD1 (6 bases). The CDR3 loop spans 16 amino acids. Germline values: CDR1 MNHNY, CDR2 SVGAGI (reference sequence). Between the trimmed V and J ends, which lost 0 bases and 2 bases, there was a span of 14 bases. The CDR3 sequence: CASSYSRPGATYEQYV. CDR3 coding DNA: TGTGCCAGCAGTTACTCGCGGCCAGGGGCCACCTACGAGCAGTACGTC.

The V and J genes are TRBV6-5 and TRBJ2-7; the match to TRBD1 covers 7 bases. The CDR3 has 15 residues. Per germline, CDR1 MNHEY and CDR2 SVGAGI. V lost 6 bases to trimming and J lost 0 bases; unmatched junction nucleotides: 8. The CDR3 region is CASSRQGGSSYEQYV. CDR3 DNA sequence: TGTGCCAGCAGCCGACAGGGTGGTAGCTCCTACGAGCAGTACGTC.

The chain has TRBV27 and TRBJ2-7, with D perhaps TRBD2 (6 bases). The V end lost 6 bases, the J end lost 4 bases, and 13 bases lay between the germline ends. Germline CDR1 MNHEY, CDR2 SMNVEV (reference sequence). The CDR3 runs 13 residues. CDR3 residues: CASRLHGGYEQYV. CDR3 in DNA: TGTGCCAGCAGGCTACACGGGGGTTACGAGCAGTACGTC.

This sequence joins TRBV6-1 and TRBJ1-1; a weak D match, TRBD1 (5 bases). The CDR3 totals 14 residues. Looked up from germline, CDR1 is MNHNS and CDR2 is SASEGT. Between the trimmed V and J ends, which lost 2 bases and 7 bases, there was a span of 14 bases. The CDR3 nucleotides read TGTGCCAGCAGTGAAAGGGGAAGGGGCGTTGAAGCTTTCTTT. This encodes CASSERGRGVEAFF.

The chain uses TRBV10-3 and TRBJ2-6; TRBD1 matches 9 bases. The CDR3 length is 17 residues. The J segment lost 4 bases and the V segment lost 10 bases, leaving 14 bases of the junction unmatched. The germline gives CDR1 ENHRY, CDR2 SYGVKD. The CDR3 region has the DNA TGTGCCACGAAGGGGGACAGGGTATCCTCCGGGGCCAACGTCCTGACTTTC. Amino acids: CATKGDRVSSGANVLTF.

This clone was observed once. The rearrangement uses TRBV27 and TRBJ2-1, with a possible D match to TRBD2 (6 bases). The CDR3 consists of 17 residues. Trimming took 5 bases from V and 2 from J, leaving 19 bases between them. Germline values: CDR1 MNHEY, CDR2 SMNVEV (reference sequence). CDR3 coding DNA: TGTGCCAGCAGTATGTTCCGGGACTCAAAGACCTACAATGAGCAGTTCTTC. Translation gives CASSMFRDSKTYNEQFF.

The J gene is TRBJ2-1, the V gene TRBV5-1; 7 bases match TRBD2. After removal of 0 bases from V and 5 bases from J, the junction contained 11 bases not matched to a gene. CDR3 length: 17 residues. Germline CDR1 reads SGHRS; CDR2 reads YFSETQ. The CDR3 spells CASSLGGGSLDDNEQFF. DNA of the CDR3: TGCGCCAGCAGCTTGGGGGGCGGGAGTTTAGACGACAATGAGCAGTTCTTC.

This clone was counted once. The chain links TRBV11-2 to TRBJ2-2, with a weak D call TRBD1 (5 bases). This CDR3 region has 17 residues. The germline gives CDR1 SGHAT, CDR2 FQNNGV. Deletions cut 2 bases from V and 0 bases from J, with 13 bases between. The CDR3 DNA sequence: TGTGCCAGCAGCTTAAACTACAGGACAACGAACACCGGGGAGCTGTTTTTT. Translation gives CASSLNYRTTNTGELFF. Combining the CDR3 with reference TRBV11-2 and TRBJ2-2 gives the whole variable domain EAGVAQSPRYKIIEKRQSVAFWCNPISGHATLYWYQQILGQGPKLLIQFQNNGVVDDSQLPKDRFSAERLKGVDSTLKIQPAKLEDSAVYLCASSLNYRTTNTGELFFGEGSRLTVL.

V usage is TRBV4-1 and J usage is TRBJ1-5, with D perhaps TRBD1 (6 bases). CDR3 size: 17 residues. Germline-derived CDR1 and CDR2 are MGHRA and YSYEKL. V lost 0 bases, J lost 4 bases, and 16 bases lay in between. The CDR3 nucleotides are TGCGCCAGCAGCCAAGATCCTAGGGCAGGGGAAAATCAGCCCCAGCATTTT. Its translation: CASSQDPRAGENQPQHF.

The chain recombines TRBV28 with TRBJ2-1, with TRBD2 identical over 12 bases. V was pared by 7 bases and J by 3 bases, with 13 bases of the junction left unmatched. CDR3 length: 18 residues. Germline V gene data show CDR1 as MDHEN and CDR2 as SYDVKM. CDR3 sequence (DNA): TGTGCCAGCACCGGGACTAGCGGGTGGTGGGGGGTCTACAATGAGCAGTTCTTC. It yields the protein CASTGTSGWWGVYNEQFF.

The genes are TRBV19 and TRBJ2-5; tentative D call: TRBD1 (6 bases). From germline, CDR1 is LNHDA and CDR2 SQIVND (reference sequence). Deletions cut 6 bases from V and 6 bases from J, with 14 bases between. The CDR3 spans 13 residues. CDR3: CASSPGVRQTQYF. Written as DNA, the CDR3 is TGTGCCAGTAGCCCAGGGGTTCGGCAGACCCAGTACTTC.

In regard to this clone: The germline gene is not matched at one end of the junction; a read error may be the cause. CDR3: CASTLRRGEETQYF. CDR3 sequence (DNA): TGTGCCAGCACCTTAAGGCGGGGGGAAGAGACCCAGTACTTC. V gene TRBV7-2 combines with J gene TRBJ2-5; 8 bases map to TRBD2. Germline lookup yields CDR1 SGHTA and CDR2 FQGNSA. The CDR3 is made up of 14 amino acids.

The rearrangement joins TRBV5-5 to TRBJ2-1; 9 positions match TRBD2. The CDR3 is 16 amino acids. The V gene end was trimmed by 0 bases and the J gene end by 10 bases; junction bases not matched to a gene: 11. Germline V CDR1 and CDR2: SGHKS, YYEKEE (reference sequence). CDR3 loop: CASSLEGEREVGEQFF. CDR3 in DNA: TGTGCCAGCAGCTTGGAAGGGGAGCGGGAGGTAGGGGAGCAGTTCTTC.

This chain uses TRBV5-1 with TRBJ2-3; TRBD1 agrees at 8 bases. V dropped 2 bases and J dropped 5; count of bases not matched to a gene: 4. Germline values: CDR1 SGHRS, CDR2 YFSETQ. The CDR3 covers 14 residues. CDR3 sequence (DNA): TGCGCCAGCAGCTTTGGACAGGGAGGAGATACGCAGTATTTT. Protein: CASSFGQGGDTQYF. The full variable domain, completed using reference TRBV5-1 and TRBJ2-3, is KAGVTQTPRYLIKTRGQQVTLSCSPISGHRSVSWYQQTPGQGLQFLFEYFSETQRNKGNFPGRFSGRQFSNSRSEMNVSTLELGDSALYLCASSFGQGGDTQYFGPGTRLTVL.

This clone was seen just once. This chain links TRBV7-8 with TRBJ2-7; D remains unclear. CDR1 SGHVS and CDR2 FQNEAQ come from the germline V gene. The CDR3 runs to 13 residues. V was clipped by 2 bases and J by 7 bases, with 12 bases between them. The CDR3 DNA reads as TGTGCCAGCAGCTTAAGTTTGGTAGAGGAGCAGTACGTC. Translation: CASSLSLVEEQYV.